This TCR beta chain was observed in a study of blood T cell repertoires in COVID-19. This table comes from immunoSEQ multiplex PCR, and its TCRdb copy is limited to in-frame clones, with some not included. The profile covers approximately 290,000 clones, with 70% to 90% appearing a single time and roughly 0.87% taken by the ten largest. There are 17 residues in the CDR3. Germline-derived CDR1 and CDR2 are KGHDR and SFDVKD. Trimming cost V 3 bases and J 1 base; bases outside gene matches: 8. The clonotype was recovered from a human donor with COVID-19, enrolled during active disease. The donor label of this sample is uncertain. The V and J genes are TRBV24-1 and TRBJ2-3; TRBD1 aligns across 8 bases. The sample was peripheral blood. The CDR3 loop is CATSDPLGTGRTDTQYF. CDR3 coding DNA: TGTGCCACCAGTGATCCCTTGGGGACAGGCCGCACAGATACGCAGTATTTT.